The present T cell receptor beta chain was sequenced within a study of shared clonotypes between healthy human individuals. Across the whole study: Donors, aged 18 to 49, were a couple of women and three men.

Methods used by the authors: Filtering of immunoSEQ junctional sequences could not match full-length read filtering. TCRdb keeps only in-frame clones here, not all; method: immunoSEQ multiplex PCR. V, J and clone size were drawn from that table, and D and trimming were deduced from the DNA. This table holds approximately 2.4 million clones, nearly 97% found once. CD4+ cells were split into CD45RA+ naive and CD45RA-negative memory subsets. Per germline, CDR1 LGHNA and CDR2 YSLEER. Trimming removed 0 bases at V and 5 bases at J, with 19 bases between. This CDR3 comprises 17 residues. This sequence joins TRBV4-3 and TRBJ1-2, with D perhaps matching TRBD1 (5 bases). This receptor was identified in a man aged 18 to 30 in good health. Sequences were obtained from naive CD4+ T cells sorted from blood. Stated subset: CD45RA+ positively selected. The CDR3 sequence is CASSQERGVETLYGYTF. DNA of the CDR3: TGCGCCAGCAGCCAAGAAAGGGGAGTTGAGACTTTATATGGCTACACCTTC.